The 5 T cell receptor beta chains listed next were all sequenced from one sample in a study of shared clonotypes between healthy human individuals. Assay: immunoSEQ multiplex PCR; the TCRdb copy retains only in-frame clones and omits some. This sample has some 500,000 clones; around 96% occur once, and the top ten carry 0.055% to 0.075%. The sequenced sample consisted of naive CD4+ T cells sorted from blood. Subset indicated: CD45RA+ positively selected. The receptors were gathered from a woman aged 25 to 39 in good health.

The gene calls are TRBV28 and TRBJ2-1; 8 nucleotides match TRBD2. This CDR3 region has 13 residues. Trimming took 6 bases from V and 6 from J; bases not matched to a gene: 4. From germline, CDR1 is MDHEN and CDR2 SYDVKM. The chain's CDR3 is CASRLTSGNEQFF. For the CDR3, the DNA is TGTGCCAGCAGACTAACTAGCGGCAATGAGCAGTTCTTC.

Written as DNA, the CDR3 is TGTGCCAGCAGTTACGGAGCAACGCAGTATTTT. Translating it yields CASSYGATQYF. This rearrangement joins TRBV6-5 to TRBJ2-3; no clear D gene. The CDR3 spans 11 residues. With 2 bases removed from V and 9 bases from J, the gap between germline ends came to 6 bases. Looked up from germline, CDR1 is MNHEY and CDR2 is SVGAGI.

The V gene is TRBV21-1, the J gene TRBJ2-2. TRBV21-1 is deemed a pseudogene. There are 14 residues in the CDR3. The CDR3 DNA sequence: TGTGCCAGCAGCACCTTAGGCCGGACCGGGGAGCTGTTTTTT. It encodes CASSTLGRTGELFF.

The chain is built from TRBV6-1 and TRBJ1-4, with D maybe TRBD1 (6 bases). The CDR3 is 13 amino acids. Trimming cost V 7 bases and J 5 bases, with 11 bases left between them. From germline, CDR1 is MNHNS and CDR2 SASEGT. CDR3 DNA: TGTGCCAGCAAAGGGACACTGAATGAAAAACTGTTTTTT. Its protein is CASKGTLNEKLFF.

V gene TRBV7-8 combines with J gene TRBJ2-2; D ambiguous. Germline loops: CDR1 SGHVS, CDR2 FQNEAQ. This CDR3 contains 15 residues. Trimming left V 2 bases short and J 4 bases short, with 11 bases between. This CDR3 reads CASSLSLDPTGELFF. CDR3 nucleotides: TGTGCCAGCAGCTTAAGTCTTGATCCCACCGGGGAGCTGTTTTTT.